A single TCR beta chain is shown here with its context. The CDR3 is 15 residues long. V gave up 0 bases and J gave up 7 bases, with 13 bases separating them. Germline CDR1 and CDR2: LGHDT and YNNKEL (reference sequence). This entry is derived from a study of blood T cells in healthy people across ages. A second PCR, run for about 6 to 11 cycles, used a sample-barcoded 5' primer plus a J-beta primer mix. TCRdb itself ran the 5' RACE reads through MiXCR, one entry per CDR3 protein. This sample has 1.5 million to 2 million distinct CDR3 sequences, with approximately 28% found just once. Material for sequencing was blood. The chain joins TRBV3-1 to TRBJ2-1; D unclear. This TCR was recovered from a woman aged 30 to 39 in good health. CDR3 nucleotides: TGTGCCAGCAGCCAAGATCTGAGAATAACAAATGAGCAGTTCTTC. This codes for CASSQDLRITNEQFF.